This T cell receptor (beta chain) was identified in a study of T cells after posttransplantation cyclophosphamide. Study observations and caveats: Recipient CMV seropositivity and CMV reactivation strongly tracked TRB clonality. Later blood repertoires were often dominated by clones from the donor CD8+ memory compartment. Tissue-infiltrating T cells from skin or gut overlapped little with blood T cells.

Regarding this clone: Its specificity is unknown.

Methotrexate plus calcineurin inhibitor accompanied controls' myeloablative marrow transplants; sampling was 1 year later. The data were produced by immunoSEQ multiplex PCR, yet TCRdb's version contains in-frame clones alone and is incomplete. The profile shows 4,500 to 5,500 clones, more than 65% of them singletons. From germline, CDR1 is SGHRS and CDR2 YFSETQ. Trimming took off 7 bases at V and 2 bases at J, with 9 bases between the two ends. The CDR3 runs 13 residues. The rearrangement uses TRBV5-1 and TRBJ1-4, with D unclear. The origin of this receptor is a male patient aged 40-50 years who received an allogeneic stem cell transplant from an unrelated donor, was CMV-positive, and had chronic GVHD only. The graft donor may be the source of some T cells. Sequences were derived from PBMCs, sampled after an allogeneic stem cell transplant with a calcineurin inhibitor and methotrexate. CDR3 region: CASAGNTNEKLFF. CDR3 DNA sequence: TGCGCCAGCGCCGGGAACACTAATGAAAAACTGTTTTTT.